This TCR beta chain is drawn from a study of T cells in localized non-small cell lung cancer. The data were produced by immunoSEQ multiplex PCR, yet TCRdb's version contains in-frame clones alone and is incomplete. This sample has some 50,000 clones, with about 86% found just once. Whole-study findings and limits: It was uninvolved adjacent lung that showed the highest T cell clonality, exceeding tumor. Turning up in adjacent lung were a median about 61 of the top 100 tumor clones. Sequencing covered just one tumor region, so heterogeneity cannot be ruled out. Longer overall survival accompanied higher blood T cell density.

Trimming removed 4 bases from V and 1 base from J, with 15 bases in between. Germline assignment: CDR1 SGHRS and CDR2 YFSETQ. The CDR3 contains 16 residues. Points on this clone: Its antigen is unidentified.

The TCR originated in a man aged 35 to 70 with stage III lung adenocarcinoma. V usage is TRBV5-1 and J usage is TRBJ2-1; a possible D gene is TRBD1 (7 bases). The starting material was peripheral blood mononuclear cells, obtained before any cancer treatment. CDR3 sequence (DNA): TGCGCCAGCAGCCACCGACAGGGAGGATCCTACAATGAGCAGTTCTTC. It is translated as CASSHRQGGSYNEQFF.